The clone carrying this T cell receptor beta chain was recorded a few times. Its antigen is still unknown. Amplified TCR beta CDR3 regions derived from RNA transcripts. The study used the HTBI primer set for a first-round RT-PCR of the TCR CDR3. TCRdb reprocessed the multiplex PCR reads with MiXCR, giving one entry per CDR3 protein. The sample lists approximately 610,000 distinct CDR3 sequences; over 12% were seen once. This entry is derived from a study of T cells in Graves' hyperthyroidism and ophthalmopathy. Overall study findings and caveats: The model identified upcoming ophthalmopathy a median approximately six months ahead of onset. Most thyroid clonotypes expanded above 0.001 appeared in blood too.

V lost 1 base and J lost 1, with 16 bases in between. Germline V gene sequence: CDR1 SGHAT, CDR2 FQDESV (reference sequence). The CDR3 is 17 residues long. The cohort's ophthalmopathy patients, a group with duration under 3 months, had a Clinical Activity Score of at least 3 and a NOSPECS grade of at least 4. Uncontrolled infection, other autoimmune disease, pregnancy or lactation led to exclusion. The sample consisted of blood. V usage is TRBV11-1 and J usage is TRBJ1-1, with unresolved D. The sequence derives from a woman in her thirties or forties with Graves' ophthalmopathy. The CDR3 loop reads CASSLGRSLLKNTEAFF. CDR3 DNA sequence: TGTGCCAGCAGCTTAGGACGGAGCCTCCTCAAGAACACTGAAGCTTTCTTT. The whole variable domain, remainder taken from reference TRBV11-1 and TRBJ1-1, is EAEVAQSPRYKITEKSQAVAFWCDPISGHATLYWYRQILGQGPELLVQFQDESVVDDSQLPKDRFSAERLKGVDSTLKIQPAELGDSAMYLCASSLGRSLLKNTEAFFGQGTRLTVV.